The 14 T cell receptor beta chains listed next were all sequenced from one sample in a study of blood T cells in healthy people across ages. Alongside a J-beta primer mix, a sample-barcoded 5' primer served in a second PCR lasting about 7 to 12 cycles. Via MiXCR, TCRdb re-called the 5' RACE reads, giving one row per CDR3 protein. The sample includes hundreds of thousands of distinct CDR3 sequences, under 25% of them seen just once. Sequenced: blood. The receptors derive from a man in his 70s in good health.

The DNA of the CDR3 is TGTGCCAGCAGTGCTTCGGGGACAAACAATGAGCAGTTCTTC. This sequence encodes CASSASGTNNEQFF. V and J are TRBV2 and TRBJ2-1; TRBD1 is a possible D gene (6 bases). The CDR3 has 14 residues. Germline V CDR1 and CDR2: SNHLY, FYNNEI. The V gene lost 4 bases and the J gene lost 5 bases, with 12 bases spanning the gap. Full variable domain (rest looked up from reference TRBV2 and TRBJ2-1): EPEVTQTPSHQVTQMGQEVILRCVPISNHLYFYWYRQILGQKVEFLVSFYNNEISEKSEIFDDQFSVERPDGSNFTLKIRSTKLEDSAMYFCASSASGTNNEQFFGPGTRLTVL.

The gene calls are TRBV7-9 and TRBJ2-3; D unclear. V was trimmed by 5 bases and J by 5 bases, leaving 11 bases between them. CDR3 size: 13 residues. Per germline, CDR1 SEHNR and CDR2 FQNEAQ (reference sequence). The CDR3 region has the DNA TGTGCCAGCAGCACCGACCCATTAGATACGCAGTATTTT. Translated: CASSTDPLDTQYF.

The CDR3 DNA reads as TGTGCCAGCAGCTTGGGGGCAGACAAAGAGACCCAGTACTTC. This sequence encodes CASSLGADKETQYF. The chain combines TRBV3-1 with TRBJ2-5; TRBD1 is a possible D gene (6 bases). The CDR3 runs 14 residues. Germline CDR1 LGHDT, CDR2 YNNKEL (reference sequence). V was trimmed by 5 bases and J by 3 bases, leaving 13 bases between them.

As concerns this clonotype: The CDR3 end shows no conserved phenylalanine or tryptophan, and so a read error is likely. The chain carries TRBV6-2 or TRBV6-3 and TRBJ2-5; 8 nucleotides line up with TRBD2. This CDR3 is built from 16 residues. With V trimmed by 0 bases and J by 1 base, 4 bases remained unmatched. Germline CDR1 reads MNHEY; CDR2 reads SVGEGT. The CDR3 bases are TGTGCCAGCAGTTACTCGACCGGGAGGGCCCAAGAGACCCAGTACCTC. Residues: CASSYSTGRAQETQYL.

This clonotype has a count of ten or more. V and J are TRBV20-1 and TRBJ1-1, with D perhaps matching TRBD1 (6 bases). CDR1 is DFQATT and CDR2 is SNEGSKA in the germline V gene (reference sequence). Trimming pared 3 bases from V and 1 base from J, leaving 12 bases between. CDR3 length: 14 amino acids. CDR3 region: CSASPLGGNTEAFF. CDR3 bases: TGCAGTGCTAGCCCGTTAGGGGGGAACACTGAAGCTTTCTTT.

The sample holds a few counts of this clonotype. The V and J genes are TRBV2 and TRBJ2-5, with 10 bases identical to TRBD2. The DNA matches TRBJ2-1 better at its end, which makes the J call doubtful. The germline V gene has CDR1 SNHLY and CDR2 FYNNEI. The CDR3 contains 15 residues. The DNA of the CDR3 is TGTGCCAGCAGTGCCGGGACTAGCGCTTACAATGAGCAGTTCTTC. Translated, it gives CASSAGTSAYNEQFF.

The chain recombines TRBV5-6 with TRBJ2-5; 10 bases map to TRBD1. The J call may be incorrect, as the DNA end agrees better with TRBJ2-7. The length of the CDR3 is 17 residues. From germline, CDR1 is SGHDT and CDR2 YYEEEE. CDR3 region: CASSFTRRDRGRYEQYF. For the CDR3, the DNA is TGTGCCAGCAGCTTCACTCGCCGGGACAGGGGCAGGTACGAGCAGTACTTC.

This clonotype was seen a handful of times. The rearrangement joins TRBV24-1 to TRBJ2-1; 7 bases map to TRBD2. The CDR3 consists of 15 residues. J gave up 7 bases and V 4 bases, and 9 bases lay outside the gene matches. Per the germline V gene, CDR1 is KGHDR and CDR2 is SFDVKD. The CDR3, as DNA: TGTGCCACCAGTGAGGGACTCCAGGGAGGGAATGAGCAGTTCTTC. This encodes CATSEGLQGGNEQFF.

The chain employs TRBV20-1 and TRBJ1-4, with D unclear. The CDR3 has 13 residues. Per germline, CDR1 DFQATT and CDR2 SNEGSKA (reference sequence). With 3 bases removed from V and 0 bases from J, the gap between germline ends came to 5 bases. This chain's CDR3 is CSASQATNEKLFF. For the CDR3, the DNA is TGCAGTGCTAGCCAGGCAACTAATGAAAAACTGTTTTTT.

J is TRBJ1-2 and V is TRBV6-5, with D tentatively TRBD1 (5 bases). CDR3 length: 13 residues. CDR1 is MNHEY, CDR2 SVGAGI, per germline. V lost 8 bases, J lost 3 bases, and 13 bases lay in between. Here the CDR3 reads CASALGADYGYTF. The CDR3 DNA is TGTGCCAGCGCCTTAGGGGCAGACTATGGCTACACCTTC.

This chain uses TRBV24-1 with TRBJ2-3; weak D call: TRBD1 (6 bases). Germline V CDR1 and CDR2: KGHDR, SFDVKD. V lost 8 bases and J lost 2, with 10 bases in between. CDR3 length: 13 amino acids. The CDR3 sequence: CATTGHDTDTQYF. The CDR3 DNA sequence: TGTGCCACCACGGGACACGACACAGATACGCAGTATTTT.

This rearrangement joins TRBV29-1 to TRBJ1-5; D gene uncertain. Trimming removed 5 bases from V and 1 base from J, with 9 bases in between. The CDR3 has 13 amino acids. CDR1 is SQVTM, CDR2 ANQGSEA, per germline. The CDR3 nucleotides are TGCAGCGTTCGGGAGAACAGCAATCAGCCCCAGCATTTT. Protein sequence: CSVRENSNQPQHF.

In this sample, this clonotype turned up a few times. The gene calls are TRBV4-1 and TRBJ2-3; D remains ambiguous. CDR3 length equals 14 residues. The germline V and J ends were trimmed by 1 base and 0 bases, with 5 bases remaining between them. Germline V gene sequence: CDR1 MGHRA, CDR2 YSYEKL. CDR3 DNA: TGCGCCAGCAGCCAAGCACAGAGCACAGATACGCAGTATTTT. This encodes CASSQAQSTDTQYF.

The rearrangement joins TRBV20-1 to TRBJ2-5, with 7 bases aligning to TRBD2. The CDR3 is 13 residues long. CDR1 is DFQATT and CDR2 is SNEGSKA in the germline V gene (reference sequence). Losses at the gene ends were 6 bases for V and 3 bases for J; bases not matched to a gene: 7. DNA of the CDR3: TGCAGTGCCGGCGGAGGACTAGAAGAGACCCAGTACTTC. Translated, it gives CSAGGGLEETQYF.